Each of the 23 T cell receptor beta chains below was sequenced from the same sample in a study of beta chain features in type 1 diabetes. The sequenced template was cDNA made from the entire isolated RNA. The repertoire was sequenced with immunoSEQ multiplex PCR; TCRdb's copy has only in-frame clones and lacks some. The profile shows around 500,000 clones, 9.5% to 12% of them singletons. Sequencing was carried out using naive CD4+ T cells from blood. The source of these receptors is a woman between 18 and 29 years old in good health.

This clone has only a few counts. DNA for the CDR3: TGCAGCGTTCCCCAGGAGATAAGTGGCTACACCTTC. Protein sequence: CSVPQEISGYTF. The chain has TRBV29-1 and TRBJ1-2; D call uncertain. The germline V gene encodes CDR1 SQVTM and CDR2 ANQGSEA. Deletions cut 5 bases from V and 7 bases from J, with 14 bases between. CDR3 length equals 12 residues.

This clone turned up a few times. This chain connects TRBV5-1 to TRBJ2-1; 8 bases align to TRBD1. Germline V gene lookup returns CDR1 SGHRS and CDR2 YFSETQ. The CDR3 loop spans 17 amino acids. V shed 4 bases and J 8 bases; nucleotides not matched to a gene: 17. In DNA form, the CDR3 reads TGCGCCAGCAGCCGAAAGTACTCCAGGGGGCTGGACGATGAGCAGTTCTTC. Encoded protein: CASSRKYSRGLDDEQFF. The full variable domain, its missing parts supplied by reference TRBV5-1 and TRBJ2-1, is KAGVTQTPRYLIKTRGQQVTLSCSPISGHRSVSWYQQTPGQGLQFLFEYFSETQRNKGNFPGRFSGRQFSNSRSEMNVSTLELGDSALYLCASSRKYSRGLDDEQFFGPGTRLTVL.

V usage is TRBV27 and J usage is TRBJ1-5, with D perhaps TRBD1 (5 bases). V lost 6 bases and J lost 4, with 10 bases in between. The CDR3 contains 13 residues. Germline loops: CDR1 MNHEY, CDR2 SMNVEV (reference sequence). This CDR3 is CASSRRENQPQHF. The CDR3 DNA reads as TGTGCCAGCAGCCGCAGGGAGAATCAGCCCCAGCATTTT.

This chain joins TRBV7-2 and TRBJ2-4; 13 positions agree with TRBD2. Germline V CDR1 and CDR2: SGHTA, FQGNSA. CDR3 size: 18 residues. The J segment lost 0 bases and the V segment lost 4 bases, leaving 6 bases of the junction unmatched. Here the CDR3 DNA reads TGTGCCAGCAGCTCACTACTAGCGGGAGGGGTAGCCAAAAACATTCAGTACTTC. Residues: CASSSLLAGGVAKNIQYF.

This clone was detected a few times. The rearrangement joins TRBV7-9 to TRBJ2-5, with D possibly TRBD1 on 5 matching bases. The germline V gene encodes CDR1 SEHNR and CDR2 FQNEAQ (reference sequence). The CDR3 sequence is 15 residues long. The germline V and J ends were trimmed by 2 bases and 3 bases, with 13 bases remaining between them. The CDR3 DNA reads as TGTGCCAGCAGCTTACGAGAGACAGCCAAAGAGACCCAGTACTTC. Its translation: CASSLRETAKETQYF.

This clone was seen a few times. The chain carries TRBV7-2 and TRBJ1-4; a possible D gene is TRBD1 (5 bases). The length of the CDR3 is 13 residues. Germline V gene data show CDR1 as SGHTA and CDR2 as FQGNSA. The V and J ends lost 3 bases and 10 bases respectively, with 12 bases between them. CDR3: CASSFDSLGKLFF. CDR3 nucleotides: TGTGCCAGCAGCTTTGACAGTTTAGGAAAACTGTTTTTT.

The rearrangement links TRBV19 to TRBJ2-3; D unresolved. This CDR3 spans 15 amino acids. CDR1 and CDR2 from the germline V gene are LNHDA and SQIVND (reference sequence). V dropped 10 bases and J dropped 6 bases, with 23 bases sitting between them. CDR3 nucleotides: TGTGCCACCGATAACCTTGGCCTCGGTGAGGATACGCAGTATTTT. It encodes CATDNLGLGEDTQYF.

The rearrangement joins TRBV6-6 to TRBJ2-1; TRBD2 is a possible D gene (6 bases). The germline V and J ends were trimmed by 8 bases and 6 bases, with 11 bases remaining between them. This CDR3 has 12 amino acids. The germline CDR1 and CDR2 sequences are MNHNY and SVGAGI (reference sequence). This CDR3 is CASSGGINEQFF. The CDR3, as DNA: TGTGCCAGCTCAGGCGGGATCAATGAGCAGTTCTTC.

This clone came up a few times. The V call is TRBV18, the J call TRBJ2-3, with TRBD2 matching over 8 bases. The CDR3 has 15 residues. Per the germline V gene, CDR1 is KGHSH and CDR2 is LQKENI. V dropped 5 bases and J dropped 2; count of bases not matched to a gene: 6. The CDR3 nucleotides read TGTGCCAGCTCATTAGCGGGACTGCTCACAGATACGCAGTATTTT. Encoded protein: CASSLAGLLTDTQYF. Filled out from reference TRBV18 and TRBJ2-3, the complete variable domain reads NAGVMQNPRHLVRRRGQEARLRCSPMKGHSHVYWYRQLPEEGLKFMVYLQKENIIDESGMPKERFSAEFPKEGPSILRIQQVVRGDSAAYFCASSLAGLLTDTQYFGPGTRLTVL.

CDR3 DNA: TGTGCCAGTAGTATAGGATCAGGGAGGGCAAGAGATACGCAGTATTTT. Its protein product is CASSIGSGRARDTQYF. The chain links TRBV19 to TRBJ2-3; 7 bases align to TRBD2. The germline CDR1 and CDR2 sequences are LNHDA and SQIVND (reference sequence). The CDR3 runs to 16 residues. The V and J ends lost 1 base and 5 bases, in that order; junction bases with no gene match: 9.

This chain uses TRBV5-1 with TRBJ2-3; 10 nucleotides agree with TRBD2. V dropped 1 base and J dropped 4; count of bases not matched to a gene: 6. The CDR3 sequence is 16 residues long. Germline CDR1 and CDR2: SGHRS and YFSETQ. The DNA of the CDR3 is TGCGCCAGCAGCTTGTTCCAGCGGGAGGGCTCAGATACGCAGTATTTT. Translation gives CASSLFQREGSDTQYF.

This clone has just a few counts. CDR3 coding DNA: TGTGCCAGCGAGATTAGCTCCTACGAGCAGTACGTC. Amino acids: CASEISSYEQYV. The V gene is TRBV2, the J gene TRBJ2-7; D call uncertain. V was cut by 8 bases and J by 0 bases, with 8 bases left in between. Looked up from germline, CDR1 is SNHLY and CDR2 is FYNNEI. CDR3 size: 12 residues.

V usage is TRBV5-4 and J usage is TRBJ2-1; 7 bases line up with TRBD2. From germline, CDR1 is SGHNT and CDR2 YYREEE (reference sequence). The CDR3 runs 15 residues. V was clipped by 4 bases and J by 8 bases; unmatched bases: 12. CDR3 region: CASSTRTSGLDEQFF. For the CDR3, the DNA is TGTGCCAGCAGCACGAGGACTAGTGGGCTCGATGAGCAGTTCTTC.

The table lists this clone with a few counts. In DNA form, the CDR3 reads TGTGCCAGCAGTGTGGCGGGCCGAGTTGGGGAGCTGTTTTTT. It yields the protein CASSVAGRVGELFF. The genes are TRBV2 and TRBJ2-2; TRBD2 is a possible D gene (5 bases). CDR1 and CDR2 (germline): SNHLY, FYNNEI. V was clipped by 4 bases and J by 8 bases, with 14 bases between them. This CDR3 has 14 residues.

A few counts support this clone. The chain has TRBV10-3 and TRBJ2-1, with D possibly matching TRBD1 (5 bases). Between the trimmed V and J ends, which lost 3 bases and 5 bases, there was a span of 11 bases. The CDR3 covers 14 residues. Looked up from germline, CDR1 is ENHRY and CDR2 is SYGVKD. The CDR3 reads CAISEGVVNNEQFF. The CDR3 DNA sequence: TGTGCCATCAGTGAAGGGGTAGTGAACAATGAGCAGTTCTTC.

The CDR3 loop is CASSPGKGETQYF. The CDR3 DNA sequence: TGTGCCAGCTCACCAGGGAAGGGAGAGACCCAGTACTTC. J is TRBJ2-5 and V is TRBV18; D not resolved. In germline, CDR1 is KGHSH, CDR2 LQKENI. The CDR3 runs 13 residues. V lost 2 bases and J lost 4, with 8 bases in between.

The J gene is TRBJ2-5, the V gene TRBV30; the D is unclear. This CDR3 contains 12 residues. The V gene lost 4 bases and the J gene lost 5 bases, with 11 bases spanning the gap. The V gene's germline CDR1 is GTSNPN and CDR2 SVGIG (reference sequence). The CDR3 reads CAWKESPETQYF. CDR3 nucleotide sequence: TGTGCCTGGAAAGAGTCCCCGGAGACCCAGTACTTC.

This clone was detected ten times or more. The chain combines TRBV10-3 with TRBJ2-1; no reliable D call. V shed 6 bases and J shed 3 bases, with 9 bases lying between them. Germline CDR1 ENHRY, CDR2 SYGVKD. This CDR3 has 13 amino acids. This chain's CDR3 is CAISSLDYNEQFF. The CDR3 nucleotides read TGTGCCATCAGCTCACTTGACTACAATGAGCAGTTCTTC.

J is TRBJ1-4 and V is TRBV15; D gene unclear. Trimming removed 6 bases at V and 5 bases at J, with 13 bases between. Germline V gives CDR1 LNHNV, CDR2 YYDKDF (reference sequence). The CDR3 spans 14 residues. Written as DNA, the CDR3 is TGTGCCACCAGAGTCTCCGTGGGGAATGAAAAACTGTTTTTT. Encoded protein: CATRVSVGNEKLFF. The complete variable domain, with remaining parts taken from reference TRBV15 and TRBJ1-4, reads DAMVIQNPRYQVTQFGKPVTLSCSQTLNHNVMYWYQQKSSQAPKLLFHYYDKDFNNEADTPDNFQSRRPNTSFCFLDIRSPGLGDTAMYLCATRVSVGNEKLFFGSGTQLSVL.

This clone was detected only a few times. V gene TRBV7-9 combines with J gene TRBJ1-1; unclear D gene. The CDR3 has 14 residues. Trimming stripped 2 bases from V and 2 bases from J, with 9 bases between. Germline V gene lookup returns CDR1 SEHNR and CDR2 FQNEAQ (reference sequence). This chain's CDR3 is CASSLSQQNTEAFF. The CDR3 DNA sequence: TGTGCCAGCAGCTTAAGTCAGCAAAACACTGAAGCTTTCTTT. The full variable domain, its missing parts supplied by reference TRBV7-9 and TRBJ1-1, is DTGVSQNPRHKITKRGQNVTFRCDPISEHNRLYWYRQTLGQGPEFLTYFQNEAQLEKSRLLSDRFSAERPKGSFSTLEIQRTEQGDSAMYLCASSLSQQNTEAFFGQGTRLTVV.

A few counts support this clone. J is TRBJ2-5 and V is TRBV11-3, with no clear D. V was cut by 5 bases and J by 3 bases, with 13 bases left in between. CDR3 size: 14 residues. Germline loops: CDR1 SGHNT, CDR2 YENEEA. The CDR3 sequence is CASSPIRHEETQYF. The CDR3 DNA follows: TGTGCCAGCAGCCCCATAAGACACGAAGAGACCCAGTACTTC.

The chain employs TRBV5-1 and TRBJ2-6; D is ambiguous. V was cut by 2 bases and J by 3 bases, with 0 bases left in between. This CDR3 contains 12 residues. Germline V gives CDR1 SGHRS, CDR2 YFSETQ. The CDR3 nucleotides read TGCGCCAGCAGCTTTGGGGCCAACGTCCTGACTTTC. Residues: CASSFGANVLTF.

CDR3 residues: CASSAHRPSTTDTQYF. CDR3 sequence (DNA): TGTGCCAGCAGCGCCCACAGGCCCTCTACCACAGATACGCAGTATTTT. This sequence joins TRBV7-2 and TRBJ2-3, with D tentatively TRBD1 (5 bases). This CDR3 has 16 amino acids. Germline-derived CDR1 and CDR2 are SGHTA and FQGNSA. Trimming took 5 bases from V and 2 from J, leaving 17 bases between them.